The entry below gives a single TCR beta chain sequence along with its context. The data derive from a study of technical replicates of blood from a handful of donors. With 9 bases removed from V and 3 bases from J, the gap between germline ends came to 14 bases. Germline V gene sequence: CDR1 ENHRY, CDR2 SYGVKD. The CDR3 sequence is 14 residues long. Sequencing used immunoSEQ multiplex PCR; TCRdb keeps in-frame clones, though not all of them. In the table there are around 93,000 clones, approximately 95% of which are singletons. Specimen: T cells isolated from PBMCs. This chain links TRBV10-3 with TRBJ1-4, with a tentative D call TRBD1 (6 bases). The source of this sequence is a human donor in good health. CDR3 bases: TGTGCCATTGCCGCGGACAGATCTAATGAAAAACTGTTTTTT. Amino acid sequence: CAIAADRSNEKLFF.